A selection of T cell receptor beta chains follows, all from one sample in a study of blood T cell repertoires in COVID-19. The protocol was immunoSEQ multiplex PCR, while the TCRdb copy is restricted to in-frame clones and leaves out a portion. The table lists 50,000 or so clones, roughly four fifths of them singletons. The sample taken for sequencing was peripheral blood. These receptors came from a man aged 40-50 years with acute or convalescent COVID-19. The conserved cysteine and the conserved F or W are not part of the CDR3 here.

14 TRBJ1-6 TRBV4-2 ASSQDQGTGYSPLH
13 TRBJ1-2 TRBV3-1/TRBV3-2 ASSVPGTGPYGYT
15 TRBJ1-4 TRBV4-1 ASSQVAGGETLRKLF
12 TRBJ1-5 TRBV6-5 ASRLEALGLPQH
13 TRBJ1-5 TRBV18 ASSPAGLGNQPQH
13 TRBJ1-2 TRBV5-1 ASSLGTGVNYGYT
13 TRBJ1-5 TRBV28 ASSLIQQGNQPQH
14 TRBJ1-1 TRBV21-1 ASSKATGTGQPEAF
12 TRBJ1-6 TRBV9 ASSVGGIPSPLH
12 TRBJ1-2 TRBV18 ASSPRGPGDGYT
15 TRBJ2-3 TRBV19 ASSPRQTRTSTDTQY
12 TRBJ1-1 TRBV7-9 ASSLEGWGSEAF
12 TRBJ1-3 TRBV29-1 SADDRVDGNTIY
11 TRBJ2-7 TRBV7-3 ASSLNRGYEQY
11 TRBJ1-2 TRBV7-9 ASSSATGYGYT
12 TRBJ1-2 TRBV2 ASSWDRGRGGYT
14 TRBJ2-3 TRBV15 ATNPPSGGAFGTQY
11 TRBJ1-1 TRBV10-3 AISERGDTEAF
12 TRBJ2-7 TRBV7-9 ASSLRIRAGEQY
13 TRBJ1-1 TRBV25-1 ASRRPGSTGGEAF
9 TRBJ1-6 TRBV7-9 ASDSNSPLH
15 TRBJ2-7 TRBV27 ASSGQGTMRSSYEQY
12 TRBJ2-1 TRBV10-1 ASGTSGLSGEQF
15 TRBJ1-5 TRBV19 ASSREDRGQLGQPQH
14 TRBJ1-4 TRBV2 ASSEFGGGVYEKLF